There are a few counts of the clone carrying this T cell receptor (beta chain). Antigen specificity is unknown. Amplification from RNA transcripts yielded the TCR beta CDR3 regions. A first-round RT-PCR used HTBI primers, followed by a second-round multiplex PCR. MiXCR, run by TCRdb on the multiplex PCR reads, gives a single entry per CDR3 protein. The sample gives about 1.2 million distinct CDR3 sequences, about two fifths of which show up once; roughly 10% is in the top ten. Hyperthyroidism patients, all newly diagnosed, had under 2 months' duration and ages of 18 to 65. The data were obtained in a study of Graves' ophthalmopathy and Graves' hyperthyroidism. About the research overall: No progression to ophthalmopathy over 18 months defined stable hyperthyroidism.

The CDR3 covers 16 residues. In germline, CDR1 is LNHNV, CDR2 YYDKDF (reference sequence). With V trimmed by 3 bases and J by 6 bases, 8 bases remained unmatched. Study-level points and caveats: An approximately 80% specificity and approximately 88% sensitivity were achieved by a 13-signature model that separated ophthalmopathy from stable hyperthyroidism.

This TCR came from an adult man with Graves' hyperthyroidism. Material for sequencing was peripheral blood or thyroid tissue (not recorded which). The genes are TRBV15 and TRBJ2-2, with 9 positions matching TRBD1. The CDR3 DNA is TGTGCCACCAGCAGGGACCGGGACAGGGTCTCCGGGGAGCTGTTTTTT. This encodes CATSRDRDRVSGELFF.